This TCR beta chain was identified in a study of cytotoxic CD8 clonotypes in ibrutinib-treated CLL. Broader study findings: Contraction or stability on treatment characterized the public clonotypes, which were uncommon.

Remarks on this clone: Its antigen is not identified.

Some clones are missing from TCRdb's copy, which holds only in-frame ones; the method was immunoSEQ multiplex PCR. The sample holds about 160,000 clones, about 84% seen once. This CDR3 is 15 amino acids long. V lost 5 bases to trimming and J lost 0 bases; unmatched junction nucleotides: 3. The germline CDR1 and CDR2 sequences are LNHDA and SQIVND (reference sequence). The sequence came from a human donor with chronic lymphocytic leukemia. This chain joins TRBV19 and TRBJ1-2; TRBD1 matches 10 bases. The sample consisted of PBMCs, taken after 24 months of ibrutinib treatment. The CDR3 DNA reads as TGTGCCAGTAGTTCGGGACAGGGGCCTAACTATGGCTACACCTTC. This codes for CASSSGQGPNYGYTF.